The T cell receptor beta chain described here comes from a study of shared clonotypes between healthy human individuals. Notes on the study in general: Generation probabilities of non-shared clonotypes were lower (relative to those shared by all four donors). Between a handful of donors, naive CD4 clonotypes were shared at a level of around 4.8%.

This CDR3 contains 18 residues. The J segment lost 0 bases and the V segment lost 6 bases, leaving 14 bases of the junction unmatched. Germline CDR1 MDHEN, CDR2 SYDVKM. Sorted-subset replicate PCR reactions were performed with approximately 190 ng DNA, corresponding to about 30,000 T cell genomes. Generated by immunoSEQ multiplex PCR, the TCRdb table keeps only in-frame clones and is missing some. The sample has approximately 500,000 clones; 90% to 96% are singletons. The donors were adults (healthy and HIV-negative) with no recent acute infections or vaccinations. In the case of this clone: What it binds is not known.

This TCR derives from a woman in her thirties in good health. The sequenced sample was naive CD4+ T cells sorted from blood. Subset: CD45RA+ positively selected. V is TRBV28 and J is TRBJ2-7; TRBD2 matches 10 bases. For the CDR3, the DNA is TGTGCCAGCAGATCAACGCTAGCGGGAGCCATGAGCTCCTACGAGCAGTACTTC. It translates to CASRSTLAGAMSSYEQYF.